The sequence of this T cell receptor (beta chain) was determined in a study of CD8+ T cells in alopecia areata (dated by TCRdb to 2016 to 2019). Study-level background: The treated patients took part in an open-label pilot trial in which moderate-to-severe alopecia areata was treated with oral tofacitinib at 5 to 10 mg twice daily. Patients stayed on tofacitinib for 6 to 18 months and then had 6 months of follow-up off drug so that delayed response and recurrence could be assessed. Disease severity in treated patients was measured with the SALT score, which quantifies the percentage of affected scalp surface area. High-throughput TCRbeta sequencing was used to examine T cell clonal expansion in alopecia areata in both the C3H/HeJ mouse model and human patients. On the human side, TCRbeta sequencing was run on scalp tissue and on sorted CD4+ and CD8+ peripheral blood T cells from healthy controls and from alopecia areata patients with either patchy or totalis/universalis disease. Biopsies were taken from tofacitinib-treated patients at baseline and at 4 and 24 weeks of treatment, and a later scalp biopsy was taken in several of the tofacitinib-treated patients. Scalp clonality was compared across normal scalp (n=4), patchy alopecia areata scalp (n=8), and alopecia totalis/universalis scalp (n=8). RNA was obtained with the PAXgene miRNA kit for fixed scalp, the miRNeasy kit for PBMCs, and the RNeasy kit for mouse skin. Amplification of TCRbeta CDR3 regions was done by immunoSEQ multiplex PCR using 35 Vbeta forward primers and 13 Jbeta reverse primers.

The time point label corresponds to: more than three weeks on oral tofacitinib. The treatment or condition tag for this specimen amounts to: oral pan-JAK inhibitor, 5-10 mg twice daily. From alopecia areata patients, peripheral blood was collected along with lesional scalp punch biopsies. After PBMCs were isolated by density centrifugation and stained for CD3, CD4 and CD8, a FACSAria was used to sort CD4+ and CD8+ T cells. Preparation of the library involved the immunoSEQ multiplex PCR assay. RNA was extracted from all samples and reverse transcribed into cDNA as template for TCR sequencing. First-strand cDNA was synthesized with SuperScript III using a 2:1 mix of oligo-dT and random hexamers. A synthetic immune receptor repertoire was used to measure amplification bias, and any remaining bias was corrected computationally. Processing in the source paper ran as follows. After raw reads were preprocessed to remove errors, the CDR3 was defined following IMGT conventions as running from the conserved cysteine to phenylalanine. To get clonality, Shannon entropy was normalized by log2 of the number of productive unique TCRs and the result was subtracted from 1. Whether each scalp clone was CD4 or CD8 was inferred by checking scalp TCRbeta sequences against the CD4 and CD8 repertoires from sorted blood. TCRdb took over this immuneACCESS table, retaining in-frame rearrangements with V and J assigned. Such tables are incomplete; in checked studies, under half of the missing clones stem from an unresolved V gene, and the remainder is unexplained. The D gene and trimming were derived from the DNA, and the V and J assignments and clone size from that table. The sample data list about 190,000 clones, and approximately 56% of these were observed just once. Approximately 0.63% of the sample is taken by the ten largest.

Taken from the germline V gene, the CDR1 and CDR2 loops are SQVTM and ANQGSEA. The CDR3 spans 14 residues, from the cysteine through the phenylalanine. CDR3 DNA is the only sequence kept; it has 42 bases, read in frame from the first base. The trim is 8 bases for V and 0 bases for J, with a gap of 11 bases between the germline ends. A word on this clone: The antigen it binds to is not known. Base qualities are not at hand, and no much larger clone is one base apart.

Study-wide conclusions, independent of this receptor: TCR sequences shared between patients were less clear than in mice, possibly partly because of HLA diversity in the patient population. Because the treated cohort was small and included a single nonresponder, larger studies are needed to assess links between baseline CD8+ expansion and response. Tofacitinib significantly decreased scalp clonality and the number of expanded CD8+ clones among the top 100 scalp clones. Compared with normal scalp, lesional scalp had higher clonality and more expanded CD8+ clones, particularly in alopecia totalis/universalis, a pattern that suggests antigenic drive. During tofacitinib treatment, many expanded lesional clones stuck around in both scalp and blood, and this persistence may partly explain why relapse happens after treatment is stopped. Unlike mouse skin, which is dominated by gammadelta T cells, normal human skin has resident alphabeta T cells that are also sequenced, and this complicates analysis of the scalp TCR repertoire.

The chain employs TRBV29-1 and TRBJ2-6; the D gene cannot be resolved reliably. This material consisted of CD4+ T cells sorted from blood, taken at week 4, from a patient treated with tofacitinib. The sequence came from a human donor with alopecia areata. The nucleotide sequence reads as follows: TGCAGCCCCGAGAAGGGCTCTGGGGCCAACGTCCTGACTTTC. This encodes CSPEKGSGANVLTF.